This is a list of T cell receptor beta chains from one sample in a study of cytomegalovirus exposure and HLA in healthy donors. Generated by immunoSEQ multiplex PCR, the TCRdb table keeps only in-frame clones and is missing some. The sample shows 90,000 to 140,000 clones, approximately 72% of them seen only once. The source material was PBMCs. All receptors come from a man younger than 45 in good health and CMV-seronegative. Both conserved end residues are part of each CDR3. The order of the fields is D gene, clone size, J gene, V gene, CDR3 DNA, CDR3 protein. D genes are given only for firm matches. The size entry is marked missing in some rows and otherwise reads once, few, many or a size class.

TRBD2 NA TRBJ2-7 TRBV7-9 TGTGCCAGCAGCCCCACTAGCGGGAGTTCGTACGAGCAGTACTTC CASSPTSGSSYEQYF
TRBD1 NA TRBJ1-1 TRBV7-3 TGTGCCAGCAGCTTAAACAGGGACAGTGAAGCTTTCTTT CASSLNRDSEAFF
TRBD1 NA TRBJ2-3 TRBV4-3 TGCGCCAGCAGCCAAAGAGGACAGGGGGTTGGTGATACGCAGTATTTT CASSQRGQGVGDTQYF
NA NA TRBJ2-1 TRBV11-3 TGTGCCAGCAGCTTAGCCAGGGCACTCTACAATGAGCAGTTCTTC CASSLARALYNEQFF
NA NA TRBJ2-1 TRBV10-3 TGTGCCATCAGTGAGTCTCAGTGGGGGCGGCAGTTCTTC CAISESQWGRQFF
TRBD1 NA TRBJ1-4 TRBV30 TGTGCCTGGAGGGACAGGGGGGGTGAGAATGAAAAACTGTTTTTT CAWRDRGGENEKLFF
NA few TRBJ1-3 TRBV7-9 TGTGCCAGCAGCTTAGGTTCCGGGATCTCTGGAAACACCATATATTTT CASSLGSGISGNTIYF
NA NA TRBJ1-6 TRBV6-6 TGTGCCAGCAGTTACGGTGGGGGGGACAATTCACCCCTCCACTTT CASSYGGGDNSPLHF
NA NA TRBJ2-7 TRBV7-2 TGTGCCAGCAGCTCATATCTAGATAGCGAGCAGTACTTC CASSSYLDSEQYF
TRBD1 NA TRBJ2-2 TRBV4-3 TGCGCCAGCAGCCAAGACCGACAGGGGGCGGGCGGGGAGCTGTTTTTT CASSQDRQGAGGELFF
TRBD2 NA TRBJ2-3 TRBV5-8 TGTGCCAGCAGCTTGGGTATAGCGGGGATCACAGATACGCAGTATTTT CASSLGIAGITDTQYF
NA NA TRBJ2-7 TRBV5-1 TGCGCCAGCAGCTTGGACCCGGAGACAGCTCTCTACGAGCAGTACTTC CASSLDPETALYEQYF
TRBD1 NA TRBJ1-3 TRBV19 TGTGCCAGTAGTGCGACAGGGACTGGAAACACCATATATTTT CASSATGTGNTIYF
TRBD2 few TRBJ2-1 TRBV13 TGTGCCAGCAGCTTAGCCCCTAGCGGTATTAGGCAGTTCTTC CASSLAPSGIRQFF
NA NA TRBJ2-7 TRBV4-2 TGTGCCAGCAGCCAAGAACGCCTCTCCTACGAGCAGTACTTC CASSQERLSYEQYF
NA NA TRBJ2-1 TRBV4-1 TGCGCCAGCAGCCAACCTACCGCAGGCAATGAGCAGTTCTTC CASSQPTAGNEQFF
NA NA TRBJ2-7 TRBV29-1 TGCAGCGTTCTTACACCTTCGATACGTTACGAGCAGTACTTC CSVLTPSIRYEQYF
TRBD1 few TRBJ2-3 TRBV4-2 TGTGCCAGCAGCCAAGAGACAGGGGGCACAGATACGCAGTATTTT CASSQETGGTDTQYF
TRBD1 NA TRBJ1-5 TRBV6-5 TGTGCCAGCAGCCCGGACAGGGGTAGCAATCAGCCCCAGCATTTT CASSPDRGSNQPQHF
TRBD2 few TRBJ2-7 TRBV6-5 TGTGCCAGCAAGGACGGACTAGCGGACACCTACGAGCAGTACTTC CASKDGLADTYEQYF
TRBD1 NA TRBJ1-2 TRBV4-2 TGTGCCAGCAGCCAAGGTAAGGGCACAGGGGGAAAGGGCTACACCTTC CASSQGKGTGGKGYTF
NA NA TRBJ1-1 TRBV14 TGTGCCAGCAGGCCCGGGCGGGATGGGACCTTTTTTTTT CASRPGRDGTFFF
NA NA TRBJ2-3 TRBV19 TGTGCCAGTAGTATAACTGGGGGCATAGATACGCAGTATTTT CASSITGGIDTQYF
NA NA TRBJ1-1 TRBV28 TGTGCCAGCAGCAAATCGTGGGGGGGAAGCGCTGAAGCTTTCTTT CASSKSWGGSAEAFF
NA once TRBJ1-4 TRBV5-1 TGCGCCAGCAGCCCGGGAGGGGGGAGAGGAGGTGAAAAACTGTTTTTT CASSPGGGRGGEKLFF
NA once TRBJ2-7 TRBV18 TGTGCCAGCTCACCACGATGGACAACCTACGAGCAGTACTTC CASSPRWTTYEQYF
NA NA TRBJ2-3 TRBV5-1 TGCGCCAGCAGCTTGGCGCCTTCGGGAGTGTCAGATACGCAGTATTTT CASSLAPSGVSDTQYF
NA NA TRBJ1-6 TRBV4-1 TGCGCCAGCAGCCAGAGGACAGCCTACCTCTCCTATAATTCACCCCTCCACTTT CASSQRTAYLSYNSPLHF
NA few TRBJ2-5 TRBV5-1 TGCGCCAGCAGCTGGGGGGTGCAAGAGACCCAGTACTTC CASSWGVQETQYF
TRBD1 NA TRBJ1-4 TRBV30 TGTGCCTGGAGAACCATGGACAGGAATAATGAAAAACTGTTTTTT CAWRTMDRNNEKLFF
TRBD2 NA TRBJ2-7 TRBV10-1 TGCGCCACAAACCCACTAGCGAGCTCCTACGAGCAGTACTTC CATNPLASSYEQYF
TRBD1 NA TRBJ2-7 TRBV28 TGTGCCAGCAACCAAATCGAGGACAGGAAATACTCCTACGAGCAGTACTTC CASNQIEDRKYSYEQYF
NA NA TRBJ1-4 TRBV29-1 TGCAGCGCCGGGAGGGGGGTCGGTGAAAAACTGTTTTTT CSAGRGVGEKLFF
NA NA TRBJ1-4 TRBV28 TGTGCCAGCAGTCTAATCGACAGCCCAACTAATGAAAAACTGTTTTTT CASSLIDSPTNEKLFF
NA few TRBJ1-2 TRBV30 TGTGCCTGGAGAATCTCAGGGGCTGAATGGGGCTACACCTTC CAWRISGAEWGYTF
TRBD2 NA TRBJ2-7 TRBV29-1 TGCAGCGTTGAACGGGCGATAGCGGGGTCGGGGGAGCAGTACTTC CSVERAIAGSGEQYF
TRBD2 NA TRBJ2-4 TRBV6-5 TGTGCCAGCAGTTACGCGGGCAGCGGGGCTCAGTACTTC CASSYAGSGAQYF
NA NA TRBJ2-1 TRBV2 TGTGCCAGCAGGGGAGGGGGTCTCAGGAATGAGCAGTTCTTC CASRGGGLRNEQFF
NA NA TRBJ2-7 TRBV4-2 TGTGCCAGCAGCCAAGGTGAAGCGTCCTACGAGCAGTACTTC CASSQGEASYEQYF
NA NA TRBJ1-2 TRBV28 TGTGCCAGCAGTGCCCAGTGGTACTATGGCTACACCTTC CASSAQWYYGYTF
NA NA TRBJ1-5 TRBV19 TGTGCCAGTAGTATATACAATAGCAATCAGCCCCAGCATTTT CASSIYNSNQPQHF
TRBD1 NA TRBJ2-7 TRBV11-2 TGTGCCAGCAGCTTAGACAGGGGGCGCAACGAGCAGTACTTC CASSLDRGRNEQYF
TRBD1 NA TRBJ2-2 TRBV7-9 TGTGCCAGCAGCTTTACAGGGGGTAGAGTCGGGGAGCTGTTTTTT CASSFTGGRVGELFF
NA NA TRBJ2-1 TRBV7-9 TGTGCCAGCAGCCCACGGTTGGACTTACAAAGGAACAATGAGCAGTTCTTC CASSPRLDLQRNNEQFF
TRBD1 once TRBJ1-2 TRBV10-3 TGTGCCATCAGTGGGACAGGGGGCGCGGATGGCTACACCTTC CAISGTGGADGYTF
NA NA TRBJ1-5 TRBV6-5 TGTGCCAGCAGTTACTCAGGGGTTCAGGGTCAGCCCCAGCATTTT CASSYSGVQGQPQHF
TRBD1 NA TRBJ1-6 TRBV5-4 TGTGCCAGCAGCTCCGGACAGGGGGCAAGTAATTCACCCCTCCACTTT CASSSGQGASNSPLHF
NA NA TRBJ1-1 TRBV5-1 TGCGCCAGCAGGGAGGGTCCTAACACTGAAGCTTTCTTT CASREGPNTEAFF
NA NA TRBJ2-3 TRBV7-2 TGTGCCAGCAGAGCCACAGATACGCAGTATTTT CASRATDTQYF
NA NA TRBJ2-1 TRBV4-1 TGCGCCAGCAGCCAACCCAAGTCGACTTCCTACAATGAGCAGTTCTTC CASSQPKSTSYNEQFF
NA few TRBJ1-1 TRBV7-2 TGTGCCAGCAGTCCCGACTGGGACACTGAAGCTTTCTTT CASSPDWDTEAFF
NA NA TRBJ1-1 TRBV5-8 TGTGCCAGCAGCTTGGGGCAGGGAGGCACTGAAGCTTTCTTT CASSLGQGGTEAFF
TRBD1 few TRBJ2-7 TRBV7-6 TGTGCCAGCAGCTTAGGGACAGGGGGCCTTTACGAGCAGTACTTC CASSLGTGGLYEQYF
TRBD1 NA TRBJ1-1 TRBV15 TGTGCCACCAGCACCCTTGACAGGGACGTAGCTGAAGCTTTCTTT CATSTLDRDVAEAFF
TRBD1 NA TRBJ1-2 TRBV30 TGTGCCTGGAGTCCAAATGGACAGGGCCGGCGCGGCTACACCTTC CAWSPNGQGRRGYTF
NA NA TRBJ1-1 TRBV19 TGTGCCAGTAGTACTAACAGGAACACTGAAGCTTTCTTT CASSTNRNTEAFF
TRBD2 few TRBJ2-2 TRBV6-6 TGTGCCAGCAGTGCGGGACTAGGCCGCGGGGAGCTGTTTTTT CASSAGLGRGELFF
NA few TRBJ1-2 TRBV4-3 TGCGCCAGCAGCCAAGATGCTAAGGGGAACTATGGCTACACCTTC CASSQDAKGNYGYTF